This TCR beta chain was captured in a study of identical twins. CDR1 is MGHRA and CDR2 is YSYEKL in the germline V gene. The junction had 7 bases not matched to a gene; V was cut back by 0 bases and J by 6 bases. CDR3 size: 17 residues. Via MiXCR, TCRdb re-called the 5' RACE reads, giving one row per CDR3 protein. The profile shows 600,000 to 800,000 distinct CDR3 sequences, roughly 20% of them singletons. These data were also reused for a study on T cells expressing NK-cell markers. That paper states: Several experiments employed an anti-gamma-delta TCR antibody to confine sorting to alpha-beta TCR T cells. Researchers report these clonotypes also headed the CD3+CD56-NKG2C+ fraction in a few donors.

The rearrangement joins TRBV4-1 to TRBJ2-1, with TRBD2 matching over 11 bases. Sequenced sample: PBMCs. The receptor comes from a woman under 30 in good health. CDR3 region: CASSQDRTSGQLNEQFF. CDR3 nucleotides: TGCGCCAGCAGCCAAGATCGGACTAGCGGGCAACTCAATGAGCAGTTCTTC.